This T cell receptor beta chain was identified during a study of CD8 T cells in Susac syndrome. Random hexamers served to reverse transcribe roughly 0.45 to 1 ug RNA. TCRdb called the immunoSEQ multiplex PCR reads again in MiXCR, with one record for every CDR3 protein. The table includes more than 110,000 distinct CDR3 sequences, 94% detected once. The sequenced target, TCR beta, came from blood CD8+ and CD4+ T cells. The control group consisted of healthy donors matched for age and sex. The CDR3 consists of 13 residues. Germline CDR1 reads DFQATT; CDR2 reads SNEGSKA (reference sequence). V lost 3 bases to trimming and J lost 2 bases, with 8 bases between them.

The sample taken for sequencing was CD8+ T cells from PBMCs. The chain joins TRBV20-1 to TRBJ2-1; D gene uncertain. The sequence was obtained from a human donor in good health. The CDR3 nucleotides read TGCAGTGCTAGGACCCCTACCTACAATGAGCAGTTCTTC. Its translation is CSARTPTYNEQFF.